Listed below are T cell receptor beta chains from one sample, sequenced in a study of Graves' ophthalmopathy and Graves' hyperthyroidism. Using its own MiXCR run on the multiplex PCR reads, TCRdb lists one record per CDR3 protein. Among around 170,000 distinct CDR3 sequences listed, 37% were seen once. Sequencing was carried out using peripheral blood. The receptors shown here come from a woman in her thirties or forties with Graves' ophthalmopathy. The CDR3 runs from the conserved cysteine through the conserved F or W. The size entry is marked missing in some rows and otherwise reads once, few, many or a size class.

v_gene: TRBV28; len: 16; j_gene: TRBJ2-7; abundance: -; CDR3aa: CASSLPRRGRGYEQYF
v_gene: TRBV9; len: 16; j_gene: TRBJ2-5; abundance: -; CDR3aa: CASSAGTRPHQETQYF
v_gene: TRBV7-9; len: 13; j_gene: TRBJ1-2; abundance: -; CDR3aa: CASSLANQAGYTF
v_gene: TRBV6-2/TRBV6-3; len: 13; j_gene: TRBJ1-1; abundance: many; CDR3aa: CASRSQGNTEAFF
v_gene: TRBV6-2/TRBV6-3; len: 15; j_gene: TRBJ2-7; abundance: -; CDR3aa: CASRYTLDRVYEQYF
v_gene: TRBV7-2; len: 14; j_gene: TRBJ2-5; abundance: few; CDR3aa: CASSVLAGQETQYF
v_gene: TRBV28; len: 15; j_gene: TRBJ2-4; abundance: few; CDR3aa: CASSLGGGAKNIQYF
v_gene: TRBV6-1; len: 19; j_gene: TRBJ2-7; abundance: many; CDR3aa: CASSGGGTSGRAGSYEQYF
v_gene: TRBV6-2/TRBV6-3; len: 15; j_gene: TRBJ2-7; abundance: -; CDR3aa: CASSYGLAGDYEQYF
v_gene: TRBV28; len: 14; j_gene: TRBJ1-5; abundance: many; CDR3aa: CASTPLISYQPQHF
v_gene: TRBV12-3/TRBV12-4; len: 15; j_gene: TRBJ1-5; abundance: many; CDR3aa: CASSPNTGPAQPQHF
v_gene: TRBV6-4; len: 14; j_gene: TRBJ1-6; abundance: once; CDR3aa: CASNPGQLDSPLHF
v_gene: TRBV6-1; len: 17; j_gene: TRBJ1-1; abundance: -; CDR3aa: CASIIKGGGVMNTEAFF
v_gene: TRBV30; len: 17; j_gene: TRBJ2-4; abundance: many; CDR3aa: CAWSVGDSGRSKNIQYF
v_gene: TRBV6-1; len: 12; j_gene: TRBJ1-2; abundance: -; CDR3aa: CASRVYREGYTF
v_gene: TRBV6-1; len: 11; j_gene: TRBJ2-7; abundance: -; CDR3aa: CASSEVPEQYF
v_gene: TRBV28; len: 16; j_gene: TRBJ1-5; abundance: few; CDR3aa: CASRAIGQPTNQPQHF
v_gene: TRBV27; len: 16; j_gene: TRBJ2-2; abundance: few; CDR3aa: CASRRDRSTGTGELFF
v_gene: TRBV20-1; len: 15; j_gene: TRBJ2-7; abundance: -; CDR3aa: CSARPQGSPFYEQYF
v_gene: TRBV28; len: 14; j_gene: TRBJ1-5; abundance: -; CDR3aa: CASSLDVHNQPQHF
v_gene: TRBV7-6; len: 14; j_gene: TRBJ2-5; abundance: -; CDR3aa: CASSSGSHQETQYF
v_gene: TRBV12-3/TRBV12-4; len: 16; j_gene: TRBJ2-2; abundance: many; CDR3aa: CASSFASTGNTGELFF
v_gene: TRBV6-5; len: 15; j_gene: TRBJ1-1; abundance: few; CDR3aa: CASSYSRTGSSEAFF
v_gene: TRBV12-3/TRBV12-4; len: 15; j_gene: TRBJ1-2; abundance: many; CDR3aa: CASRLLTGPSYGYTF
v_gene: TRBV29-1; len: 15; j_gene: TRBJ1-1; abundance: -; CDR3aa: CSVEDGGQVNTEAFF
v_gene: TRBV2; len: 16; j_gene: TRBJ2-6; abundance: many; CDR3aa: CASTYGEGAGANVLTF
v_gene: TRBV27; len: 14; j_gene: TRBJ1-2; abundance: once; CDR3aa: CASKALGDNYGYTF
v_gene: TRBV6-5; len: 13; j_gene: TRBJ1-2; abundance: -; CDR3aa: CASSPPRNDGYTF
v_gene: TRBV12-3/TRBV12-4; len: 16; j_gene: TRBJ2-5; abundance: -; CDR3aa: CASSALAGGTSGTQYF
v_gene: TRBV5-1; len: 15; j_gene: TRBJ2-2; abundance: many; CDR3aa: CASSLGQDPTGELFF
v_gene: TRBV12-3/TRBV12-4; len: 17; j_gene: TRBJ2-6; abundance: many; CDR3aa: CASSFYGARSGANVLTF
v_gene: TRBV6-1; len: 11; j_gene: TRBJ1-1; abundance: many; CDR3aa: CASRDGTEAFF
v_gene: TRBV7-9; len: 15; j_gene: TRBJ2-7; abundance: many; CDR3aa: CASSQLGDGDYEQYF
v_gene: TRBV7-9; len: 14; j_gene: TRBJ2-2; abundance: many; CDR3aa: CASSPLSVTGELFF
v_gene: TRBV7-2; len: 14; j_gene: TRBJ2-7; abundance: many; CDR3aa: CASGLYGETYEQYF